This T cell receptor (beta chain) emerged from a study of shared clonotypes between healthy human individuals. Data came from immunoSEQ multiplex PCR; TCRdb stores just in-frame clones and leaves some out. This repertoire shows about 1 million clones, around three quarters found once; its top ten account for 0.5% to 0.6%. CDR3 length equals 15 residues. Germline loops: CDR1 SNHLY, CDR2 FYNNEI. V was clipped by 6 bases and J by 7 bases; unmatched bases: 10. The study's findings and limits: The sampled material consisted only of blood, and tissue repertoires are likely to differ.

Concerning this clone: Its antigen is unidentified.

Sequencing used memory CD4+ T cells from PBMCs. As to subset: CD45RA-negative fraction. This sequence originates from a man between 18 and 29 years old in good health. Some clones in this sample may be carry-over from other donors' samples. The chain uses TRBV2 and TRBJ1-5; 9 bases align to TRBD1. The CDR3 protein is CASSRSTGGRQPQHF. CDR3 DNA: TGTGCCAGCAGCCGATCGACAGGGGGAAGGCAGCCCCAGCATTTT.